Listed below are T cell receptor beta chains from one sample, sequenced in a study of blood T cell repertoires in COVID-19. TCRdb keeps only in-frame clones here, not all; method: immunoSEQ multiplex PCR. The sample has about 100,000 clones; around nine tenths are singletons. Sample: peripheral blood. These TCRs come from a human donor in a cohort sampled during active COVID-19. Both conserved end residues are part of each CDR3. D genes are given only for firm matches. Expanded clones get a size class; other rows say once, few or many, or leave the size out.

d_call: NA; j_call: TRBJ1-5; clone_size: NA; v_call: TRBV19; cdr3_aa: CASSFFSNQPQHF; cdr3_nt: TGTGCCAGTAGCTTTTTTAGCAATCAGCCCCAGCATTTT
d_call: NA; j_call: TRBJ2-5; clone_size: NA; v_call: TRBV29-1; cdr3_aa: CSVEEGRETQYF; cdr3_nt: TGCAGCGTTGAGGAGGGGCGAGAGACCCAGTACTTC
d_call: NA; j_call: TRBJ1-1; clone_size: once; v_call: TRBV20-1; cdr3_aa: CSAKGLTEAFF; cdr3_nt: TGCAGTGCTAAGGGGTTGACTGAAGCTTTCTTT
d_call: NA; j_call: TRBJ1-6; clone_size: once; v_call: TRBV6-1; cdr3_aa: CASSEIGSYNSPLHF; cdr3_nt: TGTGCCAGCAGTGAAATCGGCTCCTATAATTCACCCCTCCACTTT
d_call: NA; j_call: TRBJ1-5; clone_size: NA; v_call: TRBV24-1; cdr3_aa: CATSEGQNNQPQHF; cdr3_nt: TGTGCCACCAGTGAAGGACAGAATAATCAGCCCCAGCATTTT
d_call: TRBD2; j_call: TRBJ2-7; clone_size: NA; v_call: TRBV7-8; cdr3_aa: CATVGLAGVHEQYF; cdr3_nt: TGTGCCACCGTGGGACTAGCGGGAGTACACGAGCAGTACTTC
d_call: TRBD1; j_call: TRBJ1-5; clone_size: many; v_call: TRBV19; cdr3_aa: CASSIMGQTLYSNQPQHF; cdr3_nt: TGTGCCAGTAGTATTATGGGACAGACTCTCTATAGCAATCAGCCCCAGCATTTT
d_call: NA; j_call: TRBJ1-4; clone_size: NA; v_call: TRBV6-6; cdr3_aa: CASRDGANEKLFF; cdr3_nt: TGTGCCAGCAGGGACGGGGCTAATGAAAAACTGTTTTTT
d_call: TRBD1; j_call: TRBJ1-1; clone_size: NA; v_call: TRBV28; cdr3_aa: CASRGDRGLMNTEAFF; cdr3_nt: TGTGCCAGCAGGGGAGACAGGGGACTGATGAACACTGAAGCTTTCTTT
d_call: NA; j_call: TRBJ2-7; clone_size: NA; v_call: TRBV28; cdr3_aa: CASGRLYEQYF; cdr3_nt: TGTGCCAGCGGTCGACTTTACGAGCAGTACTTC
d_call: TRBD2; j_call: TRBJ2-1; clone_size: NA; v_call: TRBV19; cdr3_aa: CASSITLAGVDNEQFF; cdr3_nt: TGTGCCAGTAGTATCACCCTAGCGGGAGTAGACAATGAGCAGTTCTTC
d_call: TRBD2; j_call: TRBJ2-1; clone_size: NA; v_call: TRBV5-1; cdr3_aa: CASSFSSGIYNEQFF; cdr3_nt: TGCGCCAGCAGCTTTTCTAGCGGGATCTACAATGAGCAGTTCTTC
d_call: NA; j_call: TRBJ1-5; clone_size: NA; v_call: TRBV27; cdr3_aa: CASSWTRTDQPQHF; cdr3_nt: TGTGCCAGCAGTTGGACAAGGACGGATCAGCCCCAGCATTTT
d_call: NA; j_call: TRBJ1-6; clone_size: few; v_call: TRBV28; cdr3_aa: CASRTDSSYNSPLHF; cdr3_nt: TGTGCCAGTAGGACAGATAGCTCCTATAATTCACCCCTCCACTTT
d_call: NA; j_call: TRBJ1-3; clone_size: NA; v_call: TRBV9; cdr3_aa: CASSVDPGGSGNTIYF; cdr3_nt: TGTGCCAGCAGCGTAGACCCGGGGGGCTCTGGAAACACCATATATTTT
d_call: NA; j_call: TRBJ2-1; clone_size: NA; v_call: TRBV7-3; cdr3_aa: CASSPTANNEQFF; cdr3_nt: TGTGCCAGCAGCCCGACAGCGAACAATGAGCAGTTCTTC
d_call: TRBD1; j_call: TRBJ1-4; clone_size: NA; v_call: TRBV5-6; cdr3_aa: CASSRQGSNEKLFF; cdr3_nt: TGTGCCAGCAGTCGACAGGGCAGTAATGAAAAACTGTTTTTT
d_call: NA; j_call: TRBJ2-2; clone_size: NA; v_call: TRBV7-2; cdr3_aa: CASSPRTYSGELFF; cdr3_nt: TGTGCCAGCAGTCCACGGACTTATTCCGGGGAGCTGTTTTTT
d_call: TRBD1; j_call: TRBJ1-3; clone_size: NA; v_call: TRBV18; cdr3_aa: CASSDREPRSSGNTIYF; cdr3_nt: TGTGCCAGCTCCGACAGGGAGCCTCGGTCCTCTGGAAACACCATATATTTT
d_call: NA; j_call: TRBJ2-7; clone_size: NA; v_call: TRBV30; cdr3_aa: CAWSGGARNEQYF; cdr3_nt: TGTGCCTGGAGTGGCGGGGCTCGGAACGAGCAGTACTTC
d_call: TRBD1; j_call: TRBJ1-4; clone_size: once; v_call: TRBV7-9; cdr3_aa: CASSLPTGFNEKLFF; cdr3_nt: TGTGCCAGCAGCTTACCGACAGGGTTTAATGAAAAACTGTTTTTT
d_call: NA; j_call: TRBJ2-3; clone_size: NA; v_call: TRBV27; cdr3_aa: CASGGVLFRTDTRYF; cdr3_nt: TGTGCCAGCGGCGGGGTTTTATTCCGCACAGATACGCGGTATTTT
d_call: NA; j_call: TRBJ2-5; clone_size: NA; v_call: TRBV2; cdr3_aa: CASSWGRQETQYF; cdr3_nt: TGTGCCAGCAGTTGGGGCCGTCAAGAGACCCAGTACTTC
d_call: NA; j_call: TRBJ2-7; clone_size: NA; v_call: TRBV6-5; cdr3_aa: CASNPGQSYEQYF; cdr3_nt: TGTGCCAGCAATCCAGGACAGAGCTACGAGCAGTACTTC
d_call: NA; j_call: TRBJ2-7; clone_size: NA; v_call: TRBV19; cdr3_aa: CASSIGYSSYEQYF; cdr3_nt: TGTGCCAGTAGTATAGGTTACAGCTCCTACGAGCAGTACTTC
d_call: NA; j_call: TRBJ2-7; clone_size: NA; v_call: TRBV4-1; cdr3_aa: CASSQEAAVYEQYF; cdr3_nt: TGCGCCAGCAGCCAAGAAGCGGCCGTCTACGAGCAGTACTTC
d_call: TRBD1; j_call: TRBJ2-7; clone_size: NA; v_call: TRBV19; cdr3_aa: CASSRTGLHEQYF; cdr3_nt: TGTGCCAGTAGTAGGACAGGCCTGCACGAGCAGTACTTC
d_call: TRBD2; j_call: TRBJ2-1; clone_size: NA; v_call: TRBV19; cdr3_aa: CASRRTQLAGATISYNEQFF; cdr3_nt: TGTGCCAGTAGACGAACCCAACTAGCGGGAGCCACAATCTCCTACAATGAGCAGTTCTTC
d_call: TRBD2; j_call: TRBJ2-3; clone_size: NA; v_call: TRBV9; cdr3_aa: CASSQLGRGSTDTQYF; cdr3_nt: TGTGCCAGCAGCCAGCTAGGGCGGGGGAGCACAGATACGCAGTATTTT
d_call: TRBD2; j_call: TRBJ2-1; clone_size: NA; v_call: TRBV6-6; cdr3_aa: CASSSSLAGGLNEQFF; cdr3_nt: TGTGCCAGCAGTTCCTCCTTAGCGGGAGGCCTCAATGAGCAGTTCTTC
d_call: TRBD2; j_call: TRBJ2-7; clone_size: NA; v_call: TRBV11-2; cdr3_aa: CASSLARLAGGPWYEQYF; cdr3_nt: TGTGCCAGCAGCTTAGCTCGTCTAGCGGGAGGGCCTTGGTACGAGCAGTACTTC
d_call: TRBD2; j_call: TRBJ2-1; clone_size: once; v_call: TRBV19; cdr3_aa: CASRASGRVRSNEQFF; cdr3_nt: TGTGCCAGTAGGGCTAGCGGGAGAGTTAGGTCCAATGAGCAGTTCTTC
d_call: NA; j_call: TRBJ2-5; clone_size: NA; v_call: TRBV5-4; cdr3_aa: CASSPVGTRETQYF; cdr3_nt: TGTGCCAGCAGCCCGGTCGGGACAAGGGAGACCCAGTACTTC
d_call: NA; j_call: TRBJ1-5; clone_size: NA; v_call: TRBV7-2; cdr3_aa: CASSPTRNQPQHF; cdr3_nt: TGTGCCAGCAGTCCTACTCGGAATCAGCCCCAGCATTTT
d_call: TRBD1; j_call: TRBJ2-7; clone_size: NA; v_call: TRBV28; cdr3_aa: CASSSPGTGAGEQYF; cdr3_nt: TGTGCCAGCAGTTCCCCCGGGACAGGGGCCGGAGAGCAGTACTTC
d_call: TRBD2; j_call: TRBJ2-2; clone_size: NA; v_call: TRBV11-2; cdr3_aa: CASTAGSTGELFF; cdr3_nt: TGTGCCAGCACAGCGGGGAGCACCGGGGAGCTGTTTTTT
d_call: NA; j_call: TRBJ2-3; clone_size: NA; v_call: TRBV19; cdr3_aa: CASSIRRGGTGNTDTQYF; cdr3_nt: TGTGCCAGTAGTATCAGAAGAGGGGGTACGGGAAACACAGATACGCAGTATTTT
d_call: TRBD2; j_call: TRBJ2-1; clone_size: NA; v_call: TRBV29-1; cdr3_aa: CSVEGTSANNEQFF; cdr3_nt: TGCAGCGTCGAGGGGACTAGCGCAAACAATGAGCAGTTCTTC
d_call: NA; j_call: TRBJ1-6; clone_size: few; v_call: TRBV10-3; cdr3_aa: CAISEGQDNSPLHF; cdr3_nt: TGTGCCATCAGTGAGGGTCAGGATAATTCACCCCTCCACTTT
d_call: TRBD1; j_call: TRBJ2-7; clone_size: NA; v_call: TRBV30; cdr3_aa: CARQGAYEQYF; cdr3_nt: TGTGCCCGGCAGGGGGCCTACGAGCAGTACTTC
d_call: NA; j_call: TRBJ2-1; clone_size: NA; v_call: TRBV10-3; cdr3_aa: CAINGVGGNNEQFF; cdr3_nt: TGTGCCATCAACGGGGTGGGTGGAAACAATGAGCAGTTCTTC
d_call: TRBD1; j_call: TRBJ1-3; clone_size: NA; v_call: TRBV4-1; cdr3_aa: CASSQTTGAGNTIYF; cdr3_nt: TGCGCCAGCAGCCAGACGACAGGGGCTGGAAACACCATATATTTT
d_call: NA; j_call: TRBJ2-7; clone_size: NA; v_call: TRBV24-1; cdr3_aa: CATSDSVNSYEQYF; cdr3_nt: TGTGCCACCAGTGATTCGGTGAACTCCTACGAGCAGTACTTC
d_call: TRBD1; j_call: TRBJ2-1; clone_size: NA; v_call: TRBV6-6; cdr3_aa: CASSPWTGVNEQFF; cdr3_nt: TGTGCCAGCAGTCCTTGGACAGGGGTCAATGAGCAGTTCTTC